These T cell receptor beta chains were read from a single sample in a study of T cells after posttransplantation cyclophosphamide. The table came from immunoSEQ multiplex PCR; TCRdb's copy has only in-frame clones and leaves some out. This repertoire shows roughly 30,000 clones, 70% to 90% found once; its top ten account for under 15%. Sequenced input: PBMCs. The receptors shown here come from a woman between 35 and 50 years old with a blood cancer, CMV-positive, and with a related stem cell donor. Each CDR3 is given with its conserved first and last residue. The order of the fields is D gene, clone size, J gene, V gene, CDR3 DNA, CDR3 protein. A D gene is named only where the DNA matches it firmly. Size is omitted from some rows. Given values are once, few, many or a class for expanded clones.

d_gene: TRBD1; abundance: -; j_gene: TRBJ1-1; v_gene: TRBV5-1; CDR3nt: TGCGCCAGCAGCTCCCGGGACAGGGGAGGGAACACTGAAGCTTTCTTT; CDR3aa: CASSSRDRGGNTEAFF
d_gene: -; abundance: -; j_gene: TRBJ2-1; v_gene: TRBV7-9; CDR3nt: TGTGCCAGCAGCTTACCCCGGGGGTCGGCCTACAATGAGCAGTTCTTC; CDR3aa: CASSLPRGSAYNEQFF
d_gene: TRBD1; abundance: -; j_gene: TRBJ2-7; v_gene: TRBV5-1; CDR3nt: TGCGCCAGCAGCTGGACAGGGCTCGAGCAGTACTTC; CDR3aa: CASSWTGLEQYF
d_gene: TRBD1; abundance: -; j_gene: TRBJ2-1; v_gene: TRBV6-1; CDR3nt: TGTGCCAGCATGAGAGGTCAGGGGGCGAGTGAGCAGTTCTTC; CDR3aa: CASMRGQGASEQFF
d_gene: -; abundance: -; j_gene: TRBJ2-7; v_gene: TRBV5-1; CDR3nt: TGCGCCAGCGCTACGGGGGACAGCCGATACGAGCAGTACTTC; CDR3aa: CASATGDSRYEQYF
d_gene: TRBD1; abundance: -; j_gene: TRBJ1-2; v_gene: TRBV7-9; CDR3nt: TGTGCCAGCAGCTTAGAGGGGAAGACAGGGGGAGACGGCTACACCTTC; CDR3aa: CASSLEGKTGGDGYTF
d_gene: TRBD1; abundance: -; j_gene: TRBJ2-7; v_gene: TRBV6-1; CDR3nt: TGTGCCAGCAGTGGGGGACAGGGGTTTCCCTACGAGCAGTACTTC; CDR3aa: CASSGGQGFPYEQYF
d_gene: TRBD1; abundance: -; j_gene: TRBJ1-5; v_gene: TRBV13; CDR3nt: TGTGCCAGCAGCTTAGCAGGGGGTGACCAGCCCCAGCATTTT; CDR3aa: CASSLAGGDQPQHF
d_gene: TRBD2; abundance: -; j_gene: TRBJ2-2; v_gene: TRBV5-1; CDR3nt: TGCGCCAGCAGCTCTAACGGGGGGACCGGGGAGCTGTTTTTT; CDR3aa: CASSSNGGTGELFF
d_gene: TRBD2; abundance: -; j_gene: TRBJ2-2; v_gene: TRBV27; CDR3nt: TGTGCCAGCACCCGACTTCCCCTAGCGGCCACCGGGGAGCTGTTTTTT; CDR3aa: CASTRLPLAATGELFF
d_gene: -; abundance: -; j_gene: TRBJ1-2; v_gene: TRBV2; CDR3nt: TGTGCCAGCGCTCCGGGTATAAACTATGGCTACACCTTC; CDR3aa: CASAPGINYGYTF
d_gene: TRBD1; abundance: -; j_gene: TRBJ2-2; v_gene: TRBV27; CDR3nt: TGTGCCAGCAGACCAGGGGGCTACACCGGGGAGCTGTTTTTT; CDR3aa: CASRPGGYTGELFF
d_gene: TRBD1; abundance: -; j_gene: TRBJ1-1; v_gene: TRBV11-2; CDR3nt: TGTGCCAGCATAGGACAGGGGAGAAGAATGGACACTGAAGCTTTCTTT; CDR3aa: CASIGQGRRMDTEAFF
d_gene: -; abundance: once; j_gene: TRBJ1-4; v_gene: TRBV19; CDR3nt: TGTGCCAGTAGTATGAGAGCAACTAATGAAAAACTGTTTTTT; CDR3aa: CASSMRATNEKLFF
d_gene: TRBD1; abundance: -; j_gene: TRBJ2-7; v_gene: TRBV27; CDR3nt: TGTGCCAGCAGTTTCCGATCAGTTTTTGGGACAGGGCTCTACGAGCAGTACTTC; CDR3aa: CASSFRSVFGTGLYEQYF
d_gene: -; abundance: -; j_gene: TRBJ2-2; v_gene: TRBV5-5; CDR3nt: TGTGCCAGCAGCTTGGGTACAAACACCGGGGAGCTGTTTTTT; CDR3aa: CASSLGTNTGELFF
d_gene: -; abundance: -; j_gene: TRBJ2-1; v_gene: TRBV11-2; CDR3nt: TGTGCCAGCAGCCCCACTGAGTGGGGGGGCACCAATGAGCAGTTCTTC; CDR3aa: CASSPTEWGGTNEQFF
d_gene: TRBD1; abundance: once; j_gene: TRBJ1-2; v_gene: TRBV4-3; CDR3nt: TGCGCCAGCAGCCAAGAAGAGGGGGCGGGCTATGGCTACACCTTC; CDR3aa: CASSQEEGAGYGYTF
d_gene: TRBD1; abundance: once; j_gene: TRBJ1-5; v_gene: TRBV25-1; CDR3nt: TGTGCCAGCAGTAAGACAGGGGTCCAGCCCCAGCATTTT; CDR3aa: CASSKTGVQPQHF
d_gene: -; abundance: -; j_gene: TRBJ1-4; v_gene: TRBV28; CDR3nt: TGTGCCAGCAGTTCCCCCTGGGGGGAAACTAATGAAAAACTGTTTTTT; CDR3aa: CASSSPWGETNEKLFF
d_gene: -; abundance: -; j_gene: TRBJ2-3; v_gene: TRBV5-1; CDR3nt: TGCGCCAGCAGCTACCGGGACACCCGGGGAGATACGCAGTATTTT; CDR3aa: CASSYRDTRGDTQYF
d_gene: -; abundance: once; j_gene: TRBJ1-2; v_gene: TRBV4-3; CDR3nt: TGCGCCAGCAGCCAAGATCCCGGGGTCCGCTACACCTTC; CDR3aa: CASSQDPGVRYTF
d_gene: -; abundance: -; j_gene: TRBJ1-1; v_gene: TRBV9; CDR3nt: TGTGCCAGCAGCACTGGTCTAGGGGGGGGCGCTGAAGCTTTCTTT; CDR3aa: CASSTGLGGGAEAFF
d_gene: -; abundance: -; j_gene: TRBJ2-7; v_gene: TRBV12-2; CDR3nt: TGTGCAAGTCGTCGGGACAGGGTGACCTACGAGCAGTACTTC; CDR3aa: CASRRDRVTYEQYF
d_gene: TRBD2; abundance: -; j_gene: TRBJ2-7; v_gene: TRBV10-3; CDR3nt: TGTGCCATCAGGCCTACTAGCGCCTCCTACGAGCAGTACTTC; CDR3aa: CAIRPTSASYEQYF
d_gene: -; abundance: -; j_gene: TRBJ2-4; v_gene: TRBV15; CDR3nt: TGTGCCACCAGCAGAGATAAACAGTCCGGGGGAGGAAACATTCAGTACTTC; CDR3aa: CATSRDKQSGGGNIQYF
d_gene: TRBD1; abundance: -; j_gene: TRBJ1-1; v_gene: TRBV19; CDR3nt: TGTGCCAGTAGTATCAACCCGCTACAGGGGATGAACACTGAAGCTTTCTTT; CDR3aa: CASSINPLQGMNTEAFF
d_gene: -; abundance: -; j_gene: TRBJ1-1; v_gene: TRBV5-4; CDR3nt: TGTGCCAGCAGCCAGGGGACATGGGGCCGGGACACTGAAGCTTTCTTT; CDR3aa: CASSQGTWGRDTEAFF
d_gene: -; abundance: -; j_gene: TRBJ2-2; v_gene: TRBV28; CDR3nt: TGTGCCAGCAGTTTTCCTTGGCAGGGGCTCGGTGACACCGGGGAGCTGTTTTTT; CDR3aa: CASSFPWQGLGDTGELFF
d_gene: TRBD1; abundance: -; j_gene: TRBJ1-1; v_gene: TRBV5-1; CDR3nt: TGCGCCAGCAGCTTGGAGGCAGGGGGCGCGAGAGGGACTGAAGCTTTCTTT; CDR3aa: CASSLEAGGARGTEAFF
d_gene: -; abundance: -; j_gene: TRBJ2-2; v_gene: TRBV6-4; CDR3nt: TGTGCCAGCAGTGAAGGGGGGGGAGACACCGGGGAGCTGTTTTTT; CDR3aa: CASSEGGGDTGELFF
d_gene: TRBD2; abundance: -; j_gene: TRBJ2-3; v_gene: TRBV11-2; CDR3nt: TGTGCCAGCAGCTCCGGGACTAGCGGGGGAGCTAGCACAGATACGCAGTATTTT; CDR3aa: CASSSGTSGGASTDTQYF
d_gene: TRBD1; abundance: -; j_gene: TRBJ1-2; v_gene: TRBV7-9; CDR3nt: TGCGCCAGCAGCCCGGGGACAGGGCCGTTCTATGGCTACACCTTC; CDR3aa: CASSPGTGPFYGYTF
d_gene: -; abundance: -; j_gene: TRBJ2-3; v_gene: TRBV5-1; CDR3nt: TGCGCCAGCAGCTTGGACAGCAGCACAGATACGCAGTATTTT; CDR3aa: CASSLDSSTDTQYF
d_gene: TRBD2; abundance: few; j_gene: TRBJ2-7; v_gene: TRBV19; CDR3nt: TGTGCCAGTAGCCCCACTAGCGCACTATCCTACGAGCAGTACTTC; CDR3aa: CASSPTSALSYEQYF
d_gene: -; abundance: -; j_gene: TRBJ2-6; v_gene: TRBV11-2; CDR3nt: TGTGCCAGCAGCAAAGATCCCCTCGGGATATCTGGGGCCAACGTCCTGACTTTC; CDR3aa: CASSKDPLGISGANVLTF
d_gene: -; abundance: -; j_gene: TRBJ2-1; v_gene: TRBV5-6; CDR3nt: TGTGCCAGCAGCACAAACAGAGACAATGAGCAGTTCTTC; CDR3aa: CASSTNRDNEQFF
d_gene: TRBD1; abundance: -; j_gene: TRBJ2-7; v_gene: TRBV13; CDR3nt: TGTGCCAGCAGCCCCCCCGGGACAGGGACCTACGAGCAGTACTTC; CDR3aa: CASSPPGTGTYEQYF
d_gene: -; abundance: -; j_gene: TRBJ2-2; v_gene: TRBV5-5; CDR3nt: TGTGCCAGCAGCTCACAGGGCTCGAACACCGGGGAGCTGTTTTTT; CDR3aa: CASSSQGSNTGELFF
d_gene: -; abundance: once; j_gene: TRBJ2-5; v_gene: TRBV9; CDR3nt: TGTGCCAGCAGCGTAGGCAGGGCCAGACTCCAAGAGACCCAGTACTTC; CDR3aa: CASSVGRARLQETQYF
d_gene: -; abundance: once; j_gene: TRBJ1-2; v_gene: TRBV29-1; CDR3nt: TGCAGCGTTGAAGAGGGGAGGGGAGGGGATGGCTACACCTTC; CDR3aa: CSVEEGRGGDGYTF
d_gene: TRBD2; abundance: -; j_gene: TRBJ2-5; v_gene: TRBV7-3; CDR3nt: TGTGCCAGCAGCCAGCGGCGGGGGGATGGAGAGACCCGGTACTTC; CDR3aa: CASSQRRGDGETRYF
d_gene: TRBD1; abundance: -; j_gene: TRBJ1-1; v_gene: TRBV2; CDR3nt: TGTGCCAGCAGGTCTGGGGACAGGGCTTTCTTT; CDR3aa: CASRSGDRAFF
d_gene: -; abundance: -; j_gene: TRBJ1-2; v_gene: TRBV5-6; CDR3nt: TGTGCCAGCAGCTTTTTCACAGGCTATGGCTACACCTTC; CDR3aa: CASSFFTGYGYTF
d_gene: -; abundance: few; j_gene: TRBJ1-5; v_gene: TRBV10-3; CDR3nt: TGTGCCATCAGTGAGGAGGCCGTTAGCAATCAGCCCCAGCATTTT; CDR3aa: CAISEEAVSNQPQHF